The 2 T cell receptor beta chains below all came from one sample that was sequenced in a study of blood T cell repertoires in COVID-19. Sequencing used immunoSEQ multiplex PCR; TCRdb keeps in-frame clones, though not all of them. The table has tens of thousands of clones, around three quarters seen once. Sequencing was carried out using peripheral blood. The origin of the receptors is a human donor in a cohort sampled during active COVID-19.

The rearrangement uses TRBV5-1 and TRBJ1-1; D not certain. The CDR3 totals 15 residues. CDR1 SGHRS and CDR2 YFSETQ come from the germline V gene. With 0 bases removed from V and 4 bases from J, the gap between germline ends came to 13 bases. The CDR3 here is CASSLEAGLGTEAFF. Written as DNA, the CDR3 is TGCGCCAGCAGCTTGGAAGCGGGATTGGGCACTGAAGCTTTCTTT.

The V and J genes are TRBV19 and TRBJ2-4; tentative D call: TRBD2 (6 bases). Trimming took 2 bases from V and 12 from J, leaving 29 bases between them. Per the germline V gene, CDR1 is LNHDA and CDR2 is SQIVND (reference sequence). This CDR3 has 18 amino acids. The CDR3 protein is CASSIWSSVGGVARHQYF. The CDR3 DNA follows: TGTGCCAGTAGTATATGGTCGAGTGTGGGGGGAGTGGCTCGGCATCAGTACTTC. Using reference TRBV19 and TRBJ2-4 for the parts outside the CDR3, the full variable domain is DGGITQSPKYLFRKEGQNVTLSCEQNLNHDAMYWYRQDPGQGLRLIYYSQIVNDFQKGDIAEGYSVSREKKESFPLTVTSAQKNPTAFYLCASSIWSSVGGVARHQYFGAGTRLSVL.